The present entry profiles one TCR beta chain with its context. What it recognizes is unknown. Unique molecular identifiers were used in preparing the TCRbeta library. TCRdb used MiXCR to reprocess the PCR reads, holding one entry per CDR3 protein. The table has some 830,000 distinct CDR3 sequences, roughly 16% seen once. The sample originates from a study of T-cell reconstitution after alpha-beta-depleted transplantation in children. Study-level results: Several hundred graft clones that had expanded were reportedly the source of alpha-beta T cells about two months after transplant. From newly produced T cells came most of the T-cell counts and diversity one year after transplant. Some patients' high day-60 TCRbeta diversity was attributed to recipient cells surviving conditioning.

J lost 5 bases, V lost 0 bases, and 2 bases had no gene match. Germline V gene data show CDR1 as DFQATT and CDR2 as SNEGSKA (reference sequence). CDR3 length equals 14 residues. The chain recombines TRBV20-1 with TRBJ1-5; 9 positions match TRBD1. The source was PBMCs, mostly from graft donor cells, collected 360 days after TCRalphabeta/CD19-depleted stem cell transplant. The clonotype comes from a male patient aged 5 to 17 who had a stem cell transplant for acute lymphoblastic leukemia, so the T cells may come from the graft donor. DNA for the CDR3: TGCAGTGCTAGAGATCGGGACAGGGATCAGCCCCAGCATTTT. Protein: CSARDRDRDQPQHF.